This T cell receptor beta chain was profiled in a study of T cells in Graves' hyperthyroidism and ophthalmopathy (dated by TCRdb to between 2018 and 2021). With respect to the entire study: Peripheral blood was collected at initial diagnosis, before any treatment. To identify distinguishing TCR V-J signatures, a discovery cohort of some 99 patients was used, comprising some 45 with Graves' ophthalmopathy and approximately 57 with stable Graves' hyperthyroidism. Whether ophthalmopathy could be predicted prospectively was tested in an independent validation cohort made up of fewer than 20 hyperthyroidism patients plus 17 patients who later progressed to ophthalmopathy. For training and testing, the 110 or so patients in the discovery cohort were randomly divided in a 7:3 ratio. Thyroid tissue and blood T-cell repertoires from about six Graves' hyperthyroidism patients were also compared in the study. Following sampling, methimazole starting at 30 mg daily was given to hyperthyroidism patients, and high-dose intravenous methylprednisolone was given to ophthalmopathy patients. The paper describes TCR Vbeta CDR3 sequencing of about 140 peripheral blood samples, made up of 43 ophthalmopathy patients, roughly 72 hyperthyroidism patients and 17 progressor patients. The full study reports these points: A 13 V-J signature model separated ophthalmopathy from stable hyperthyroidism, with about 88% sensitivity and roughly 81% specificity in cross-validation and 80%/75% in testing. Most expanded thyroid clonotypes (frequency above 0.001) were also found in blood, which suggests that blood repertoires may mirror thyroid immune responses. In validation, the model predicted progression to ophthalmopathy a median of about 6 months before onset, with roughly 71% sensitivity and 72.22% specificity. No statistical method was used to fix the sample size in advance, and group allocation was not hidden from the investigators.

Ophthalmopathy patients had moderately to severely active disease, with a Clinical Activity Score of 3 or more, a NOSPECS grade of 4 or more, and a disease duration of less than 3 months. The study excluded patients with uncontrolled infections, other autoimmune diseases, pregnancy or lactation. Diagnoses relied on clinical symptoms, serum thyroxine and TRAb, thyroid ultrasound and orbital computed tomography. Ficoll-Paque density gradient centrifugation was used to isolate PBMCs from around 10 ml of fresh peripheral blood. Total RNA was extracted with Trizol reagent, and quality was checked on an Agilent 2100 Bioanalyzer. Amplification of TCR beta CDR3 regions was carried out from RNA transcripts. For the first round of RT-PCR on the TCR CDR3, the HTBI primer set was used together with the Qiagen OneStep RT-PCR kit. Libraries were constructed in a second round of multiplex PCR, after which size selection and purification were performed. The libraries were sequenced on an Illumina HiSeq2000 using paired-end 100 bp reads. The paper's data handling went like this. Raw data were processed with SOAPnuke, discarding reads with adapters, uncalled bases, mean Phred below 15, or no exact constant-primer or identifier match. High-quality paired reads were merged with COPE v1.2.5, and unique nucleotide sequences were defined as clonotypes. MiTCR v1.1 was used to align the clonotypes against IMGT TRBV, TRBD and TRBJ reference segments. The analysis was restricted to V-J combinations with a frequency above 0.0001, which together covered 99% to 99.2% of the repertoires. A TCS score was defined as the ratio of F50 (clonal expansion) to E x V (chaos), with BLOSUM62-based TCRdist applied between CDR3 peptides within each V-J. Welch's t-statistics and random forest reduced around 510 V-J features to roughly 13, which were used in a naive Bayes classifier (R e1071). TCRdb reprocessed the public reads (quality trimming at Q25 with fastp, clone calling with MiXCR) and kept in-frame beta chains. Rows matching on CDR3 protein sequence are summarized as one entry with the most common DNA and genes. V and J calls and clone size were set by TCRdb, not the authors. This sample is represented by roughly 520,000 distinct CDR3 sequences; roughly 24% of them were singletons. The ten largest clones add up to roughly 10% of the sample.

Note on this clonotype: The antigen this receptor binds is unknown. The input lacks base qualities; no much larger clone sits a single base away.

This clonotype originated in a woman younger than 45 with Graves' ophthalmopathy. The sample taken for sequencing was blood.

CDR3 protein: CASSRDLDRAAFF. The bases are TGCGCCAGCAGCCGAGACTTAGACAGGGCCGCTTTCTTT. The V and J genes are TRBV4-1 and TRBJ1-1; TRBD1 matches 7 bases in the middle. V loses 4 bases at its end and J loses 11 bases; junction bases beyond the gene matches: 10. The germline V gene supplies CDR1 MGHRA and CDR2 YSYEKL. Measured from the cysteine to the phenylalanine, the CDR3 is 13 residues long. Of the read, only the CDR3 DNA is kept; its 39 bases are in frame from base 1.